This TCR beta chain was documented in a study of T cells after yellow fever vaccination. Only a few counts were recorded for this clonotype. TCRdb re-called the 5' RACE reads with MiXCR, one entry per CDR3 protein. The sample lists hundreds of thousands of distinct CDR3 sequences; 8.7% were seen once. This CDR3 region has 18 residues. The V and J ends lost 2 bases and 8 bases respectively, with 22 bases between them. From germline, CDR1 is KGHSH and CDR2 LQKENI. This chain connects TRBV18 to TRBJ1-6, with D possibly TRBD1 on 6 matching bases. The sequence derives from a young man who received the YFV17D yellow fever vaccine. Sequencing was performed on PBMCs, taken on the day of the first yellow fever vaccination. The CDR3 coding sequence is TGTGCCAGCTCACCAGTCCAATCGGGGGGCGGAGTGGATTCACCCCTCCACTTT. This codes for CASSPVQSGGGVDSPLHF.